This TCR beta chain was sequenced during a study of blood T cell repertoires in COVID-19. V gave up 5 bases and J gave up 5 bases; unmatched junction bases: 12. This CDR3 has 15 amino acids. Germline V CDR1 and CDR2: SGHTA, FQGNSA. Profiling relied on immunoSEQ multiplex PCR, and the TCRdb table lists in-frame clones only, not all of them. The profile shows fewer than 300,000 clones, 80% to 85% of them singletons. This TCR was sampled from a person between 65 and 79 years old with COVID-19, enrolled during active disease. The chain is built from TRBV7-2 and TRBJ2-7, with 7 bases aligning to TRBD1. Sequenced input: peripheral blood. CDR3 coding DNA: TGTGCCAGCAGCCAGACAGGGCTTAATCGCCACGAGCAGTACTTC. As protein: CASSQTGLNRHEQYF.